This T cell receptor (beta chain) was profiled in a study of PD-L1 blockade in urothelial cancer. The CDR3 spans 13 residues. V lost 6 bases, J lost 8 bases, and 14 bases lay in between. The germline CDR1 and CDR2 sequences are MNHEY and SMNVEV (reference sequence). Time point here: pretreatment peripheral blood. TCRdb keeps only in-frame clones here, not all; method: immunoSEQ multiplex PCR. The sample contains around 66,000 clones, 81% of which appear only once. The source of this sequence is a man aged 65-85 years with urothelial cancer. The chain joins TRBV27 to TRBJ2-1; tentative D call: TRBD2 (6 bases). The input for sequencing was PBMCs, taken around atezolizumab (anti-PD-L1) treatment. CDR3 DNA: TGTGCCAGCAGCCTGACTAGAGGATATGAGCAGTTCTTC. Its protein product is CASSLTRGYEQFF.